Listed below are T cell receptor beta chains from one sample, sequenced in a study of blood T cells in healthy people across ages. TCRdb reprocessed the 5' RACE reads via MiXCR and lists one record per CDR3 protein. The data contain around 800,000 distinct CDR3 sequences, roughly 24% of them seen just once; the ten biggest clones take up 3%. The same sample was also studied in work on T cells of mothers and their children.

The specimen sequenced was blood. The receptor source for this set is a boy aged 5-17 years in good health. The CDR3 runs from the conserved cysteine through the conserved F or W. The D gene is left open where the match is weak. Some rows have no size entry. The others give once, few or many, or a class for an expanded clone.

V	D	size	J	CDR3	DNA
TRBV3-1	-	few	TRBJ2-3	CASSRFMAGAPADTQYF	TGTGCCAGCAGCCGTTTTATGGCGGGGGCCCCAGCAGATACGCAGTATTTT
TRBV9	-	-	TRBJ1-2	CASSRRDYGYTF	TGTGCCAGCAGCCGGCGGGACTATGGCTACACCTTC
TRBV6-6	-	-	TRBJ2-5	CASSFSGTQGETQYF	TGTGCCAGCAGTTTTTCCGGGACTCAAGGAGAGACCCAGTACTTC
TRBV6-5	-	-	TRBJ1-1	CASSSAGVDTEAFF	TGTGCCAGCAGTTCGGCAGGGGTGGACACTGAAGCTTTCTTT
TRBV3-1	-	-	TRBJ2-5	CASSSPDRWTQYF	TGTGCCAGCAGCTCTCCGGACCGGTGGACCCAGTACTTC
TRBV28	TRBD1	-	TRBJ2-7	CASSLGQGRSEQYF	TGTGCCAGCAGCCTTGGACAGGGGAGATCCGAGCAGTACTTC
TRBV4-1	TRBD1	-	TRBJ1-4	CASSPHPDRHNEKLFF	TGCGCCAGCAGCCCTCACCCGGACAGGCATAATGAAAAACTGTTTTTT
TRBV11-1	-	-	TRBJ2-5	CASSLTPPIDEQLF	TGTGCCAGCAGCCTCACCCCCCCCATCGATGAGCAGCTCTTC
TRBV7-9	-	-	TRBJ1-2	CASSLMGDF	TGTGCCAGCAGCTTGATGGGTGACTTC
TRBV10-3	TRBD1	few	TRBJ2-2	CATRNRGTTGELFF	TGTGCCACTAGAAACAGGGGTACCACCGGGGAGCTGTTTTTT
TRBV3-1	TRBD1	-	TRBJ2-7	CASSHLQTGVSSYEQYF	TGTGCCAGCAGCCATCTCCAGACAGGGGTCAGCTCCTACGAGCAGTACTTC
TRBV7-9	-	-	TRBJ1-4	CASSSGTLNEKLFF	TGTGCCAGCAGCTCCGGGACTTTAAATGAAAAACTGTTTTTT
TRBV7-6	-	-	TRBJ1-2	CASSSRRQGVSYTF	TGTGCCAGCAGCTCCCGTCGGCAGGGAGTGAGCTACACCTTC
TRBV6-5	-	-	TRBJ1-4	CASSRGGVGEKLFF	TGTGCCAGCAGTCGAGGGGGGGTTGGGGAAAAACTGTTTTTT
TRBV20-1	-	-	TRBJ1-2	CSARSGGDDNYGYTF	TGCAGTGCTAGATCAGGAGGGGATGACAACTATGGCTACACCTTC
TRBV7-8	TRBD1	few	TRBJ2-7	CASSSLGQGRTYEQYF	TGTGCCAGCAGCTCTTTGGGACAGGGTAGAACCTACGAGCAGTACTTC
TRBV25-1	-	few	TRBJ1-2	CASSSNRDFLYGYTF	TGTGCCAGCAGTTCCAACAGGGATTTTTTATATGGCTACACCTTC
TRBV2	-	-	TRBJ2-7	CASSERQFNEQYF	TGTGCCAGCAGTGAACGGCAGTTCAACGAGCAGTACTTC
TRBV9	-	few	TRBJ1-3	CASSVGTSGGNTIYF	TGTGCCAGCAGCGTAGGAACCTCCGGTGGAAACACCATATATTTT
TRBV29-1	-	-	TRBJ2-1	CSVEEVGDRFF	TGCAGCGTTGAAGAAGTTGGGGATCGGTTCTTC
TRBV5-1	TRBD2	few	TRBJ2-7	CASQGPAGGEQYF	TGCGCCAGCCAGGGGCCGGCGGGGGGAGAGCAGTACTTC
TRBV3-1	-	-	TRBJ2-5	CASSRRLKETQYF	TGTGCCAGCAGCCGACGACTTAAAGAGACCCAGTACTTC
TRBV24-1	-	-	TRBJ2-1	CATSDRGLFTYNEQFF	TGTGCCACCAGTGACCGAGGACTATTTACCTACAATGAGCAGTTCTTC
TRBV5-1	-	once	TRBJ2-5	CASSLVSGPPSSKRETQYF	TGCGCCAGCAGCTTGGTGTCAGGTCCTCCTTCCTCCAAGAGGGAGACCCAGTACTTC
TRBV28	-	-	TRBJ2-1	CASSPPGFRWHNEQFF	TGTGCCAGCAGTCCCCCAGGCTTCAGGTGGCACAATGAGCAGTTCTTC
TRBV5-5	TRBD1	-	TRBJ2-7	CASSLSPGTGGGREQYF	TGTGCCAGCAGCTTGTCTCCTGGGACAGGGGGCGGGCGCGAGCAGTACTTC
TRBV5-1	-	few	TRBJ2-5	CASSGAGTPDKQYF	TGCGCCAGCAGCGGAGCCGGGACGCCAGACAAGCAGTACTTC
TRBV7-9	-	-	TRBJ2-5	CASSLIGDSPETQYF	TGTGCCAGCAGCTTAATCGGTGACAGCCCGGAGACCCAGTACTTC
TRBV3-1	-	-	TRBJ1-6	CASTTHGHLHF	TGTGCCAGCACCACGCACGGACACCTCCACTTT